The T cell receptor beta chain described here comes from a study of CD8 T cells in ankylosing spondylitis. The CDR3 is 14 amino acids. In germline, CDR1 is LGHDT, CDR2 YNNKEL (reference sequence). V was clipped by 1 base and J by 9 bases, with 13 bases between them. TCRdb re-called the 5' RACE reads with MiXCR, one entry per CDR3 protein. The profile shows 700,000 or so distinct CDR3 sequences, under 20% of them singletons. Of note for this clonotype: Its antigen is undetermined.

Study-level findings and limits: A TCR beta motif of 8 or 9 highly homologous variants appeared characteristic of ankylosing spondylitis blood. There was reportedly significant enrichment of clones that were disease-linked in matched ankylosing spondylitis synovial fluid.

The chain couples TRBV3-1 to TRBJ2-1; D not certain. The receptor was isolated from a male donor with ankylosing spondylitis. Source material: blood, either unsorted or a sorted T cell fraction (not recorded which). The CDR3 DNA sequence: TGTGCCAGCAGCCAAGTAGGATTAGCCCGTGAGCAGTTCTTC. Protein sequence: CASSQVGLAREQFF.